A single TCR beta chain is shown here with its context. This clone was seen just once. Which antigen it targets is not known. Qualities for individual bases were not recorded, and no much larger clone is one base off. These data are taken from a study of blood T cell repertoires in COVID-19 (dated by TCRdb to about 2020). Turning to the overall study: Samples from collaborators originated in the United States, Italy and Spain and spanned both the acute and convalescent phases of COVID-19. HLA class I and class II types, where available, came from metadata supplied by the sample provider rather than from assay-based typing. The dataset comprised deeply sampled blood TCRbeta repertoires from subjects exposed to, actively infected with, or recovered from COVID-19. The samples were drawn from two sources: the first 160 participants of the ongoing ImmuneRACE study, and about 1,300 subjects contributed by 6 global collaborators. Sample metadata almost always included a de-identified subject ID, COVID-19 status, age in years and sex. The prospective study material was composed of cDNA or gDNA derived from T cells, B-cell-depleted T cells, or PBMCs. A freely available public database, intended as a resource for researchers studying the immune response to SARS-CoV-2, is where the repertoires were released.

Collaborating institutions collected whole blood in K2EDTA tubes following their own protocols. For TCRbeta analysis, collaborators shipped samples as frozen whole blood, isolated PBMCs, or DNA extracted from either of those sample types. The CDR3 sequence holds 14 residues, the cysteine and phenylalanine included. The only DNA kept is the CDR3, 42 bases in frame from the first base. V was cut back by 6 bases and J by 6 bases, leaving a gap of 17 bases between them. The germline V gene gives CDR1 as MDHEN and CDR2 as SYDVKM. The paper as a whole reports these results and caveats: The quantity of clinical and demographic metadata differed by source and by participant and was supplied without curation.

TCRbeta CDR3 regions were amplified from genomic DNA by means of the immunoSEQ Assay, a bias-controlled multiplex PCR. The authors processed their data as follows. Nucleated cell counts per sample were estimated from amplification of reference gene primers within the assay. Sequence reads were collapsed and filtered to measure the absolute abundance of every unique TCRbeta CDR3 rearrangement. Productive Simpson clonality was computed per sample as the square root of Simpson's diversity index over productive rearrangements. TCRdb holds this immuneACCESS table with in-frame rearrangements only. Some clones are missing; in checked studies, unresolved V genes explain under half, and the rest has no known cause. V, J and clone size are taken as reported in that table, and D and trimming were inferred from the DNA itself. The table for this sample lists 68,000 or so clones; 88% of them were counted only once. The ten most abundant clones make up about 2.1% of the sample.

Sequenced input: peripheral blood. This clonotype originated in a human donor in a cohort sampled during active COVID-19. Recombination connected TRBV28 to TRBJ1-1, with TRBD1 as a weak D call on 6 bases. Here is the DNA: TGTGCCAGCAGGCTTACAGGGTCCTCCGCTGAAGCTTTCTTT. It is translated as CASRLTGSSAEAFF.